Included here is one TCR beta chain sequence, with context. Its antigen is not yet known. The data originate from a study of cytomegalovirus exposure and HLA in healthy donors (dated by TCRdb to 2017 to 2019). Regarding the study in general: According to an earlier analysis of 587 of the donors, about 180 million T cells yielded some 120 million unique TCR beta sequences and 250 to 350 Gb of sequence data. Roughly 300 gigabases of sequencing data and around 80 million unique TCR sequences made up an early release that covered fewer than 650 HLA-typed donors. The genetic ancestry cluster associated with self-reported Caucasian donors included around four fifths of the roughly 400 genotyped donors. The study aimed to test whether signatures of past pathogen exposure could be identified by cataloging public T cell receptors. The T cell repertoires of roughly 660 subjects were profiled by immunosequencing and related to cytomegalovirus serostatus. Along with the roughly 610-subject first cohort, a separate validation cohort of over a hundred different subjects was used. To predict cytomegalovirus infection status, the study combined high-throughput TCR immunosequencing, statistical association of individual TCRs with disease status, and machine learning. A later analysis re-analyzed previously published TCR beta repertoires from 600 to 850 donors and added high-resolution HLA genotyping to study TCR occurrence patterns. The later analysis used no new phenotypic data to find candidate immune exposures, relying instead on TCR beta sequences and their occurrence across donors. An earlier analysis of 587 of the donors used high-throughput TCR beta sequencing to judge whether each TCR beta V gene segment behaved as functional or pseudogenic. Donor age, sex, ethnicity and CMV serostatus were compiled alongside the repertoire data. A later genetic analysis used genome-wide SNP genotypes for about three fifths of the roughly 700 donors, treating that subset as a discovery cohort. All discovery cohort repertoires had been generated on a single sequencing platform. Both class I and class II loci were covered by HLA typing, at four-digit resolution. The number of typed donors differed by locus: roughly 629-640 for A, B, C, DRB1 and DQB1; some 500 for DQA1; 606 for DPA1; and about 450 for DPB1. Because of strong linkage in the cohort, four or five DR-DQ haplotypes were treated as single units for association and clustering. Among around 400 genotyped donors of the cohort, an average of approximately 240,000 unique TCR beta nucleotide sequences was sequenced per donor, of which about 18% were non-productive.

The cohort was made up of hundreds of healthy bone marrow donors. At the time of sampling, every cohort member was nominally healthy, though immune exposures that went unrecorded were likely present. The donor tested CMV seropositive and was one of the 289 seropositive cohort members. Each donor provided a peripheral blood sample, and peripheral blood mononuclear cells were used for TCR beta sequencing. Genomic DNA extraction from the blood cell samples was performed with the Qiagen DNeasy Blood Extraction Kit. Results the study describes overall, beyond this receptor: A total of 164 TCR beta chains were listed by the study as associated with cytomegalovirus. A further reported finding was that TCR beta sequences accurately predicted the HLA-A and HLA-B alleles for most subjects in the first cohort. Assigning TCR associations to individual alleles was difficult when HLA alleles, especially DR and DQ, strongly co-occurred. In a later analysis, several top co-occurrence clusters were reported to appear linked to parvovirus B19, influenza, CMV and Epstein-Barr virus. The sequencing pipeline was judged likely to have produced a cluster of highly shared sequence variants as a technical artifact. According to a later analysis, most CMV-associated TCR beta chains appeared to be HLA-restricted, and the HLA associations seemed to be driven largely by CMV exposure. A few of the identified cytomegalovirus-associated TCR beta chains were confirmed in vitro to be specific for cytomegalovirus antigens. A later genetic analysis associated a missense DCLRE1C variant with V-gene and J-gene trimming of TCR beta chains, and an independent cohort replicated the association. Immune exposure information for the cohort was limited to CMV serostatus. In a later genetic analysis, fewer N-insertions in productive TCRs were reported among donors in an Asian-associated ancestry cluster than the roughly 700-donor mean. In this cohort, only TCR beta chains were sequenced, and detectable features were limited by the absence of alpha or paired-chain data. Because HLA typing was missing for some donors at each locus, association tests included only the typed subset. In an earlier analysis of 587 of the donors, most TCR beta V segments appeared in productive rearrangements about 90% or about 30% of the time, broadly matching IMGT annotations. Compared with equally common non-associated chains, HLA-associated TCR beta chains in a later analysis were more clonally expanded and had lower generation probabilities. The authors suggested that the approach could potentially be generalized to other disease states and immunological phenotypes. At a false discovery rate of 0.05, a later analysis linked under 20,000 TCR beta sequences to specific HLA alleles. The 87-base-pair reads could not distinguish some IMGT-functional V segments, including TRBV6-2 and TRBV6-3, so those segments were excluded. The classifier was reported to diagnose cytomegalovirus status with high specificity and sensitivity in both the original and validation cohorts. In a later analysis, the rate of TCR association differed among HLA loci, with DRB1 alleles having the most associated TCRs and HLA-C alleles having the fewest. While some public TCRs were present in many individuals, most TCR sequences turned up only very rarely across donors. Correlated functional status among segregating V segments might reflect linkage disequilibrium, but an unknown experimental factor could not be ruled out. Presence/absence analyses assumed roughly uniform sequencing depth across donors, an assumption that may not hold. Because counts were too low, about 18 rarely observed V segments, including chromosome 9 orphons, were excluded from the earlier analysis of around 590 of the donors.

Sequences SGHTA (CDR1) and FQGTGA (CDR2) are obtained from the germline V gene. From its cysteine to its phenylalanine, the CDR3 spans 14 amino acids. Only the CDR3 DNA is retained, 42 bases long and in frame from the first base. V and J are truncated by 5 bases and 3 bases respectively, leaving an intervening sequence of 14 bases. Libraries were prepared through the immunoSEQ multiplex PCR assay. For the multiplex PCR, a mixture combining 60 forward primers for TCR Vbeta segments and 13 reverse primers for TCR Jbeta segments was used. Amplification of the CDR3 region of rearranged TCR beta genes was performed with a multiplex PCR assay on genomic DNA. The amplified TCR beta libraries were sequenced on the Illumina HiSeq System as 87-base-pair reads. In the authors' own workflow: A later analysis counted approximately 74 million unique TCR beta chains across the roughly 700 repertoires, and some 11 million of these chains were shared by at least two donors. Raw reads were error-corrected and collapsed into unique sequences by a nearest-neighbor algorithm in which closely related sequences were merged to remove PCR and sequencing errors. V, D and J gene segments were assigned by aligning CDR3 sequences to IMGT reference sequences. For a sequence to be retained, a match of at least six nucleotides was required to both a V gene segment and a J gene segment. A rearrangement was called productive if the CDR3 had no stop codons and remained in frame with V and J, and every other rearrangement was called non-productive. Following IMGT convention, CDR3 was defined as the stretch from the second conserved V-encoded cysteine to the conserved J-encoded phenylalanine. In an earlier analysis of around 640 of the donors, sequences lacking an unambiguous match to a single V gene segment were excluded. An earlier analysis of a few hundred of the donors classified V segments as functional when productive rearrangements were above 56.7% and as segregating when the standard deviation between donors was above 5%. A statistical classification framework was built to diagnose cytomegalovirus status from the catalog of TCR beta chain sequences. In a later analysis, V and J genes were assigned by comparing TCR nucleotide sequences against IMGT/GENE-DB human TR gene sequences. A later analysis assigned CDR3 sequences and most-parsimonious VDJ recombination scenarios with the TCRdist pipeline. In a later analysis, every TCR beta chain was defined by the combination of its CDR3 amino acid sequence and its V-gene family, and reads without a unique V-gene family were dropped. As a way to deal with suspected cross-contamination and a sequencing artifact, a later analysis dropped under 600 nucleotide sequences that were highly shared and had low generation probability. In a later analysis, a clonal expansion index was calculated for each public chain from normalized within-repertoire ranks of inferred template counts. A later analysis computed generation probabilities with a VDJ recombination model fitted to out-of-frame rearrangements, and checked the results against IGoR. In a later analysis, hypergeometric tests were used to score TCR-TCR, TCR-HLA and TCR-CMV co-occurrence, with a repertoire-size bias correction applied to TCR pairs. False discovery rates were estimated in a later analysis by permuting HLA or CMV assignments 20 times. In a later analysis, co-occurring TCRs were grouped using DBSCAN, and TCRdist sequence similarity was added for clustering within HLA-allele-positive subsets. Co-occurrence clustering excluded repertoires with fewer than 30,000 or more than 120,000 public chains, plus five with anomalous nucleotide sharing. TCRdb carries this immuneACCESS record with in-frame sequences only. Its versions omit some clonotypes, under half of them owing to an unresolved V gene in the studies checked, with the rest unexplained. V, J and clone size are taken as reported in that table, and D and trimming were inferred from the DNA itself. The sample table gives around 53,000 clones. The ten largest account for roughly an eighth of the sample.

The receptor's source is a man aged 18-30 years in good health and CMV-seropositive. Recombination linked TRBV7-3 to TRBJ2-7; TRBD2 could be the D gene, as 5 bases match. Sequenced: PBMCs. The sequenced DNA is TGTGCCAGCAGCCAAAGCGGAGATATCTACGAGCAGTACTTC. This sequence encodes CASSQSGDIYEQYF.